This T cell receptor (beta chain) was sequenced for a study of cytomegalovirus exposure and HLA in healthy donors. The overall study: Earlier findings included about 120 million unique TCR beta sequences obtained from 170 million or so T cells.

CDR1 and CDR2 (germline): SGHNT, YENEEA. Between the trimmed V and J ends, which lost 6 bases and 8 bases, there was a span of 17 bases. The CDR3 runs to 14 residues. With 60 Vbeta and 13 Jbeta primers, the PCR was carried out. Profiled with immunoSEQ multiplex PCR; TCRdb holds only in-frame clones, not every one. The top ten hold under 2% of the sample, which has roughly 190,000 clones, around 90% seen once. The chain employs TRBV11-3 and TRBJ2-1, with D unclear. This TCR derives from a woman between 18 and 30 years old in good health and CMV-seronegative. The sample consisted of PBMCs. This CDR3 reads CASRPFGANYEQFF. The CDR3 coding sequence is TGTGCCAGCAGGCCGTTTGGAGCCAACTATGAGCAGTTCTTC.